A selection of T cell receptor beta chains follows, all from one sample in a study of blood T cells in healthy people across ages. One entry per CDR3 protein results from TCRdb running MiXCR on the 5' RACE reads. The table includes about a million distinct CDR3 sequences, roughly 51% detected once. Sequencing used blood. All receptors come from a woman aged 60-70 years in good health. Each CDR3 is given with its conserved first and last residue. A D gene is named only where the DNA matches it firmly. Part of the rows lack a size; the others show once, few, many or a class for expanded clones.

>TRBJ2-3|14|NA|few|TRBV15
CATSRAGKTDTQYF
TGTGCTACCAGCAGAGCAGGGAAAACAGATACGCAGTATTTT
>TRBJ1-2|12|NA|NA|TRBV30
CAWSVPNYGYTF
TGTGCCTGGAGTGTACCTAACTATGGCTACACCTTC
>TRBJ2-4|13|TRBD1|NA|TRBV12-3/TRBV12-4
CATSTRQGAVQYF
TGTGCCACATCAACCAGGCAGGGGGCGGTTCAGTACTTC
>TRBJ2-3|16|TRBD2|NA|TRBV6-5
CASSSRTSGSGDTQYF
TGTGCCAGCAGTTCTCGAACTAGCGGGAGCGGAGATACGCAGTATTTT
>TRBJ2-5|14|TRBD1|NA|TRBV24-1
CATRPSGQEETQYF
TGTGCCACCCGCCCTTCGGGACAGGAAGAGACCCAGTACTTC
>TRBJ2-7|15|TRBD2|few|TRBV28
CASSFLAGGIYEQYF
TGTGCCAGCAGTTTCTTAGCGGGAGGTATCTACGAGCAGTACTTC
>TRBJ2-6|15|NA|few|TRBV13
CASSLWSSGANVLTF
TGTGCCAGCAGCCTGTGGTCCTCTGGGGCCAACGTCCTGACTTTC
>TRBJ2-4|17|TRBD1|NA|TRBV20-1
CSARPLPGQGTKNIQYF
TGCAGTGCTAGGCCCCTCCCCGGACAGGGGACCAAAAACATTCAGTACTTC
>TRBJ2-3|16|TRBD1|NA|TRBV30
CAWKTRDRGWRDTQYF
TGTGCCTGGAAGACCCGGGACAGGGGTTGGAGAGATACGCAGTATTTT
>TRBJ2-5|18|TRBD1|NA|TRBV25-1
CASSEWPRDRSVQETQYF
TGTGCCAGCAGTGAGTGGCCCCGGGACAGGTCAGTCCAAGAGACCCAGTACTTC
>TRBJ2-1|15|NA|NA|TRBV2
CASRAGRGSYNEQFF
TGTGCCAGCAGGGCAGGTAGGGGCTCCTACAATGAGCAGTTCTTC
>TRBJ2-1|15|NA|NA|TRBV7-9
CASSKAAKTYNEQFF
TGTGCCAGCAGTAAAGCGGCCAAGACCTACAATGAGCAGTTCTTC
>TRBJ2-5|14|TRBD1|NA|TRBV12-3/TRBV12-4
CASSVGTGDGTQYF
TGTGCCAGCAGTGTTGGGACAGGGGACGGGACCCAGTACTTC
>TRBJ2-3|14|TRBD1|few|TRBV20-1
CSAGGQGVADTQYF
TGCAGTGCTGGGGGACAGGGGGTCGCAGATACGCAGTATTTT
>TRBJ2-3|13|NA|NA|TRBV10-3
CAISPGNTDTQYF
TGTGCTATCAGTCCCGGAAACACAGATACGCAGTATTTT